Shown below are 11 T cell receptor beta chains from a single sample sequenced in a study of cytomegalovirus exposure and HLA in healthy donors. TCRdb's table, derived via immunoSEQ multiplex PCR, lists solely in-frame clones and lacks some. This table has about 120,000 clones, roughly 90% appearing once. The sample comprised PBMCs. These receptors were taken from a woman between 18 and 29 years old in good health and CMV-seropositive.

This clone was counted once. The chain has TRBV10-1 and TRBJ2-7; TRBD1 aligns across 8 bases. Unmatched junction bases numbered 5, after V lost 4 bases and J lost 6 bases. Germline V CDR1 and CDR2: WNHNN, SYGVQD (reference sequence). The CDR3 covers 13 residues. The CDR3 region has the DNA TGCGCCAGCAGTGGGCAGGGGGCGGGCGAGCAGTACTTC. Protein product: CASSGQGAGEQYF.

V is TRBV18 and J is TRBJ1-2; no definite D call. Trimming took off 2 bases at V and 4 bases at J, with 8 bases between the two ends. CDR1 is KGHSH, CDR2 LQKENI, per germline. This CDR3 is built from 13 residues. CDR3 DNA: TGTGCCAGCTCACCAGGGCCAGCCTATGGCTACACCTTC. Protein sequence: CASSPGPAYGYTF.

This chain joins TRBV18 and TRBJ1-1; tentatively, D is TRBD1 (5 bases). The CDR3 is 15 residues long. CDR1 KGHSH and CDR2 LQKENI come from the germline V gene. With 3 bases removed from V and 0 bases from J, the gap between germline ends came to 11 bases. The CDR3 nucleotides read TGTGCCAGCTCACCCGTGGCGGGGCTGAACACTGAAGCTTTCTTT. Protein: CASSPVAGLNTEAFF. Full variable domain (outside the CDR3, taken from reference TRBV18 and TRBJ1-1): NAGVMQNPRHLVRRRGQEARLRCSPMKGHSHVYWYRQLPEEGLKFMVYLQKENIIDESGMPKERFSAEFPKEGPSILRIQQVVRGDSAAYFCASSPVAGLNTEAFFGQGTRLTVV.

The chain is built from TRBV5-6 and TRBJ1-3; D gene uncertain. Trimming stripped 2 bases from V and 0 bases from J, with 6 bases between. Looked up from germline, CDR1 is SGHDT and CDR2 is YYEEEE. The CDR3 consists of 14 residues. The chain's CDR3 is CASSFWSSGNTIYF. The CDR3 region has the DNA TGTGCCAGCAGCTTCTGGAGCTCTGGAAACACCATATATTTT.

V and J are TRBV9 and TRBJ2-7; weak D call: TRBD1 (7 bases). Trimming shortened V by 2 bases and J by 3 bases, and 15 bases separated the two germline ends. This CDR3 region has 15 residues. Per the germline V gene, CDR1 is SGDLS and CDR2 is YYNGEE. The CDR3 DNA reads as TGTGCCAGCAGCGTTGGAGGGGACAGTTACTACGAGCAGTACTTC. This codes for CASSVGGDSYYEQYF.

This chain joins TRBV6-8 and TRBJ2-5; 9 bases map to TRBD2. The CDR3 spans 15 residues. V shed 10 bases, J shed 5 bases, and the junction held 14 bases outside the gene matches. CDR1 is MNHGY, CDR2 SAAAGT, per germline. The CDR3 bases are TGTGCCACCCCCCCCTCTAGCGGGATCGGGGAGACCCAGTACTTC. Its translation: CATPPSSGIGETQYF.

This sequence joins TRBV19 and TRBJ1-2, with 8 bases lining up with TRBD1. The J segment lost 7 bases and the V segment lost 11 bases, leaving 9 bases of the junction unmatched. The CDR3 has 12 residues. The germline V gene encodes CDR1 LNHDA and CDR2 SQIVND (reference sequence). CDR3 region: CAAGGTGFGYTF. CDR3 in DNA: TGTGCCGCCGGAGGGACAGGATTTGGCTACACCTTC.

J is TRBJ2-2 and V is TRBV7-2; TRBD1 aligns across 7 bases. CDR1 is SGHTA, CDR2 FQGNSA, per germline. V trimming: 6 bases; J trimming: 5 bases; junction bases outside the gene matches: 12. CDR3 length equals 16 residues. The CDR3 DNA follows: TGTGCCAGCAGGGTACAGACAGGGTTAATAACCGGGGAGCTGTTTTTT. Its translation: CASRVQTGLITGELFF.

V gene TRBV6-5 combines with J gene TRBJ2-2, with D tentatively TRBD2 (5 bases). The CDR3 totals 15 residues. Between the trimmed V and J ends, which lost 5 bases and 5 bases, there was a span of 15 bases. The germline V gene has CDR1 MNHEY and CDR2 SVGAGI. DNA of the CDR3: TGTGCCAGCAGTCAATGGGGAGTCCCAACCGGGGAGCTGTTTTTT. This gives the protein CASSQWGVPTGELFF.

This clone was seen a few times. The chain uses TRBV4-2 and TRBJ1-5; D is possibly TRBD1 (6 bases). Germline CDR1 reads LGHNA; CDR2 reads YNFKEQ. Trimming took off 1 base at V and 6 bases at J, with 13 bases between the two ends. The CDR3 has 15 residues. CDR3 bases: TGTGCCAGCAGCCAAGTCAGGGGAGGGGGTCAGCCCCAGCATTTT. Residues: CASSQVRGGGQPQHF.

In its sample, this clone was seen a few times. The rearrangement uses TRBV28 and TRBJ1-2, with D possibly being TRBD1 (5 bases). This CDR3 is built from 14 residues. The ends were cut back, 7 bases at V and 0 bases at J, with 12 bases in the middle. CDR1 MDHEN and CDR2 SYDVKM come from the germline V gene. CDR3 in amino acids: CASKSGVTNYGYTF. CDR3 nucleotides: TGTGCCAGCAAGTCGGGGGTTACTAACTATGGCTACACCTTC.